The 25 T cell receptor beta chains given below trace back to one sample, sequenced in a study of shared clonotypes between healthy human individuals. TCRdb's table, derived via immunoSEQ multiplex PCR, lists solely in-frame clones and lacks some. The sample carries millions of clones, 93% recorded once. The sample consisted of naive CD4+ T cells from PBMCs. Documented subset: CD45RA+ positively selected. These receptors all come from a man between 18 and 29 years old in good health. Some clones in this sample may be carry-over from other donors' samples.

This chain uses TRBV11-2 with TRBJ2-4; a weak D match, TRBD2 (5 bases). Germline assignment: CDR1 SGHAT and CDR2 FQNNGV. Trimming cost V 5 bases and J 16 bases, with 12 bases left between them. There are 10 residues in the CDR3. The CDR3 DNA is TGTGCCAGCAGCGAGAGGGTGCCATACTTC. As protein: CASSERVPYF.

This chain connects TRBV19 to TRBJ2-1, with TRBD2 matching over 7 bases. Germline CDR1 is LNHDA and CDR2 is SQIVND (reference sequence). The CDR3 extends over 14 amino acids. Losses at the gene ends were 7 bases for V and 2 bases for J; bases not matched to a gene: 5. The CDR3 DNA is TGTGCCAGTAAGAGCCTAGCGGCCTACAATGAGCAGTTCTTC. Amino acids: CASKSLAAYNEQFF.

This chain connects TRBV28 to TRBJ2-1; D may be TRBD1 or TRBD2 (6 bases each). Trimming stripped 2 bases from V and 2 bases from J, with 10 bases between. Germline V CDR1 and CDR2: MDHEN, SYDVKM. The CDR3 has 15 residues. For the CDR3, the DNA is TGTGCCAGCAGTTTAGTGGGGGGCCCCTACAATGAGCAGTTCTTC. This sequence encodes CASSLVGGPYNEQFF.

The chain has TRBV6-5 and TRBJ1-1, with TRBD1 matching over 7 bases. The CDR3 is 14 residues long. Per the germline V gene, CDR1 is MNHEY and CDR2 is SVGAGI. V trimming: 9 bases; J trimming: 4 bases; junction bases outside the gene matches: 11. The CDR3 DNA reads TGTGCCAGACACAGGGGAGTAGGGGCCACTGAAGCTTTCTTT. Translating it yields CARHRGVGATEAFF.

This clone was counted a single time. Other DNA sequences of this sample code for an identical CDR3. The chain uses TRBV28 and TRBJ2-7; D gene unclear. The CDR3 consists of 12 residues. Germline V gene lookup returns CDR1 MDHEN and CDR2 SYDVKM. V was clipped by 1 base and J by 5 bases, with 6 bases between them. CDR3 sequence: CASSLLRHEQYF. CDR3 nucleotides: TGTGCCAGCAGTTTATTGCGGCACGAGCAGTACTTC.

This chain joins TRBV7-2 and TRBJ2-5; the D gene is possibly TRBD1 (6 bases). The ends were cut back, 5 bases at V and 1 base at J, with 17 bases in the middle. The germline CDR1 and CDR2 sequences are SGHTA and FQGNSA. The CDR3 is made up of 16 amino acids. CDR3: CASSHGGGYLQETQYF. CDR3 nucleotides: TGTGCCAGCAGCCATGGGGGCGGGTACCTCCAAGAGACCCAGTACTTC.

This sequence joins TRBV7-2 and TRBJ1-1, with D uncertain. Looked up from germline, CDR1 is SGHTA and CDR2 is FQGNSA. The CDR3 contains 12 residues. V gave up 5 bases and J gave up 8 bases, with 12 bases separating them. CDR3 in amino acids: CASSPGRGEAFF. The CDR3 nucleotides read TGTGCCAGCAGCCCAGGACGGGGAGAAGCTTTCTTT.

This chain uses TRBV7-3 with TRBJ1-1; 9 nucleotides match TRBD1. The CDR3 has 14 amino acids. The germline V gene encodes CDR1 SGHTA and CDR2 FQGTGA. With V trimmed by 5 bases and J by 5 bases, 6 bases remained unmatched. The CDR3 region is CASSRGQGETEAFF. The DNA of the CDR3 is TGTGCCAGCAGCCGGGGACAGGGCGAGACTGAAGCTTTCTTT.

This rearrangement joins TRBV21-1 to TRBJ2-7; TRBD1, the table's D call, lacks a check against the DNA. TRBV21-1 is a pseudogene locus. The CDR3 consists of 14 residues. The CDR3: CASSTGTGDHEQYF. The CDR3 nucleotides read TGTGCCAGCAGCACCGGGACAGGGGACCACGAGCAGTACTTC.

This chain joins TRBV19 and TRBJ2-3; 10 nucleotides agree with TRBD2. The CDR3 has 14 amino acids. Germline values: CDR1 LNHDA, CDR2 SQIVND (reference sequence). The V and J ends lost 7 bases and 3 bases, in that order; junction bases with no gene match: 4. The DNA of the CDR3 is TGTGCCAGTACCCAGACTAGCGGGACAGATACGCAGTATTTT. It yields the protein CASTQTSGTDTQYF.

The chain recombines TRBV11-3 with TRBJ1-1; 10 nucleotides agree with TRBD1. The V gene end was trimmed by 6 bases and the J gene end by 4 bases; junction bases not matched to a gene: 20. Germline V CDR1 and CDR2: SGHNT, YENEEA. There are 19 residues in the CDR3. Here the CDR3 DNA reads TGTGCCAGCAGGTACAAACACCGGGACAGGGGATTAATTAGCACTGAAGCTTTCTTT. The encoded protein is CASRYKHRDRGLISTEAFF.

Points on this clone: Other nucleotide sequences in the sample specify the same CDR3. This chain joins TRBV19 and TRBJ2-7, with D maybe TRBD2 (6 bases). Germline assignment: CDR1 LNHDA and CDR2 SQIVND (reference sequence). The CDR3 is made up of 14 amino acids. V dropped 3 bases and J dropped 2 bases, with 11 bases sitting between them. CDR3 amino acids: CASSMGRGTYEQYF. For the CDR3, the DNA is TGTGCCAGTAGTATGGGACGGGGGACCTACGAGCAGTACTTC.

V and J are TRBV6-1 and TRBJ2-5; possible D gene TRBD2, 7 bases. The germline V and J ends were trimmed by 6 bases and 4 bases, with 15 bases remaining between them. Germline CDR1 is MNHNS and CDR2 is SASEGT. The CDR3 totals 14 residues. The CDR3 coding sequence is TGTGCCAGCAGAGTCGGGGGGCAAGGAGAGACCCAGTACTTC. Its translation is CASRVGGQGETQYF.

The CDR3 nucleotides read TGTGCCAGTAGCCCGATGGGGGGTTACGACTATGGCTACACCTTC. Translating gives CASSPMGGYDYGYTF. This chain links TRBV19 with TRBJ1-2; D might be TRBD1 (5 bases). Between the trimmed V and J ends, which lost 6 bases and 3 bases, there was a span of 17 bases. The CDR3 is 15 residues long. CDR1 LNHDA and CDR2 SQIVND come from the germline V gene (reference sequence).

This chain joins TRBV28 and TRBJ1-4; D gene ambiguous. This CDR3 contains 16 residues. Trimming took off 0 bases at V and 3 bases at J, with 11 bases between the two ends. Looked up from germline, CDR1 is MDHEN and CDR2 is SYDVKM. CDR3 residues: CASSLWRSAPNEKLFF. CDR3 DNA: TGTGCCAGCAGTTTATGGCGATCCGCACCTAATGAAAAACTGTTTTTT.

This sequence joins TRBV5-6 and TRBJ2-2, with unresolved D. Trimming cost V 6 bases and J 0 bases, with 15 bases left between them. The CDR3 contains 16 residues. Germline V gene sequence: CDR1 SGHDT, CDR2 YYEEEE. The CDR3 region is CASTPPQLANTGELFF. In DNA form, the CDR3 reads TGTGCCAGCACCCCCCCCCAGCTAGCGAACACCGGGGAGCTGTTTTTT.

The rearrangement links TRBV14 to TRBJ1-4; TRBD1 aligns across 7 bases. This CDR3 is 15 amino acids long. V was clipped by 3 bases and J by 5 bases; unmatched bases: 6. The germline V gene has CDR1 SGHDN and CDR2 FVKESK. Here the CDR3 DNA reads TGTGCCAGCAGCCATAAACAGGGGCGAAATGAAAAACTGTTTTTT. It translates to CASSHKQGRNEKLFF.

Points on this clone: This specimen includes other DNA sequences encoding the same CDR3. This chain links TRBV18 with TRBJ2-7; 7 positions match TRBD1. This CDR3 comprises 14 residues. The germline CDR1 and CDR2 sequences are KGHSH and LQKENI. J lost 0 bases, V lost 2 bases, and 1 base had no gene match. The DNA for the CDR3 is TGTGCCAGCTCACCAAGGGACAGCTCCTACGAGCAGTACTTC. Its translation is CASSPRDSSYEQYF.

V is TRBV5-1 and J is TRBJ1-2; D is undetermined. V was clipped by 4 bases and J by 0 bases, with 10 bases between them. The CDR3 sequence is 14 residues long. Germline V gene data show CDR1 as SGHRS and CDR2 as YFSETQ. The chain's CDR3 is CASSLRHPNYGYTF. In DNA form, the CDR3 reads TGCGCCAGCAGCCTGAGACACCCTAACTATGGCTACACCTTC.

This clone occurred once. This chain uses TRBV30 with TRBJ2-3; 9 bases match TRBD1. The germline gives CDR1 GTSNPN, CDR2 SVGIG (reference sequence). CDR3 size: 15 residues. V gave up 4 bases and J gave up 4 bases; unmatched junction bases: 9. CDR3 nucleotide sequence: TGTGCCTGGAAAAAACCGGGACAGGGCGCAGATACGCAGTATTTT. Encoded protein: CAWKKPGQGADTQYF.

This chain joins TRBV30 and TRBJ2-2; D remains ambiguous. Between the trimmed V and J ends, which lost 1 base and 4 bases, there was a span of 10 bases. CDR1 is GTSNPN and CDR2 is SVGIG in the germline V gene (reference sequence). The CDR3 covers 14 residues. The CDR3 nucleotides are TGTGCCTGGAGTGCTGGTAGGGTCACCGGGGAGCTGTTTTTT. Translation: CAWSAGRVTGELFF.

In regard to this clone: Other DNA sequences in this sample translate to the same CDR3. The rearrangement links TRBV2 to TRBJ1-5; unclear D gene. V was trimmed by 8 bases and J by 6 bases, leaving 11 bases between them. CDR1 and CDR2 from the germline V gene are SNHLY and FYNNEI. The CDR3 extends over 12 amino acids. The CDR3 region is CASSGGSQPQHF. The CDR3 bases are TGTGCCAGCTCTGGAGGTAGTCAGCCCCAGCATTTT. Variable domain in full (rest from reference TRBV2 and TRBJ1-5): EPEVTQTPSHQVTQMGQEVILRCVPISNHLYFYWYRQILGQKVEFLVSFYNNEISEKSEIFDDQFSVERPDGSNFTLKIRSTKLEDSAMYFCASSGGSQPQHFGDGTRLSIL.

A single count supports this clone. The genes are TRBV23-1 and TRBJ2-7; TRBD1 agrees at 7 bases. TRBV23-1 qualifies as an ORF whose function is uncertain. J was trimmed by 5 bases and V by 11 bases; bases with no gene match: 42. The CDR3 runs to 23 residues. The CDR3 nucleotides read TGCGCCGGACAAACGGGACAGCGCCGCATACAAAAGCCTAAGGGACAGAGGAATGACGAGCAGTACTTC. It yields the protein CAGQTGQRRIQKPKGQRNDEQYF.

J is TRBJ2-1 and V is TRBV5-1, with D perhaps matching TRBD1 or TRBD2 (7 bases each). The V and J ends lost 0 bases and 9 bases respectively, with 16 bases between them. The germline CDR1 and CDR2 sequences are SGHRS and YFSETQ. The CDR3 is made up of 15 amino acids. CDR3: CASSLGVGGDSEQFF. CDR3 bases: TGCGCCAGCAGCTTGGGAGTGGGAGGGGACAGTGAGCAGTTCTTC.

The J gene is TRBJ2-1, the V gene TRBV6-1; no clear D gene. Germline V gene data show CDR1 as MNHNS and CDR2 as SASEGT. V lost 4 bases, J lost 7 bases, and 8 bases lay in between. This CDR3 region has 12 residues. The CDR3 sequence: CASSVNGNEQFF. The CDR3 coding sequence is TGTGCCAGCAGTGTTAACGGGAATGAGCAGTTCTTC.